This TCR beta chain appears in the sequencing data of a study of patients and donors after allogeneic stem cell transplantation. TCRdb processed the RT-PCR reads anew with MiXCR; each CDR3 protein has one entry. The repertoire consists of fewer than 200,000 distinct CDR3 sequences, with 30% occurring once and the leading ten covering 3.2%. The junction had 9 bases not matched to a gene; V was cut back by 2 bases and J by 4 bases. Germline V gene lookup returns CDR1 SGHRS and CDR2 YFSETQ. The CDR3 sequence is 16 residues long. The rearrangement joins TRBV5-1 to TRBJ2-3; 8 bases map to TRBD2. This TCR came from a human donor who was either an allogeneic HSCT recipient or a stem cell or donor lymphocyte infusion donor (not recorded which). It is not recorded whose cells these are; they may come from a transplant donor. Material for sequencing was blood, either unsorted or a sorted T cell fraction (not recorded which). The CDR3 nucleotides are TGCGCCAGCAGCTTATCTGTAGCGGGACCCTCAGATACGCAGTATTTT. This gives the protein CASSLSVAGPSDTQYF.